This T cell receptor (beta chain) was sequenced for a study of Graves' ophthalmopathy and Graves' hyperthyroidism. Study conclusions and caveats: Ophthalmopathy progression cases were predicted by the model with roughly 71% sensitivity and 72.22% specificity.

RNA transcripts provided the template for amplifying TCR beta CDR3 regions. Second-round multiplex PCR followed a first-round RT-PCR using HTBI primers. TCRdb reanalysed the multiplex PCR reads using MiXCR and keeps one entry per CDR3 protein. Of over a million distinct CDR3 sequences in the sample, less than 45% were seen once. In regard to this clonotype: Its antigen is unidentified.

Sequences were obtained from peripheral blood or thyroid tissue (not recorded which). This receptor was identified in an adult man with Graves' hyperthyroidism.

The chain's CDR3 is CASSLVTKETQYF. Written as DNA, the CDR3 is TGCGCCAGCAGCTTGGTGACAAAAGAGACCCAGTACTTC. V and J are TRBV5-1 and TRBJ2-5; the D is unclear. Germline values: CDR1 SGHRS, CDR2 YFSETQ. CDR3 length: 13 amino acids. Trimming left V 0 bases short and J 3 bases short, with 6 bases between.